Sequencing of this TCR beta chain was carried out in a study of beta chain features in type 1 diabetes. Every isolated RNA sample was fully reverse transcribed, so sequencing captured expressed TCRB transcripts. Profiled with immunoSEQ multiplex PCR; TCRdb holds only in-frame clones, not every one. The sample has about 900,000 clones, around a sixth seen once. Germline loops: CDR1 MDHEN, CDR2 SYDVKM. This CDR3 is built from 14 residues. Trimming at V came to 6 bases and at J to 2 bases, leaving 4 bases not matched to a gene. The TCR originated in a woman aged 18-29 years in good health. The gene calls are TRBV28 and TRBJ1-5; TRBD1 matches at 7 bases. Sequencing input: naive CD4+ T cells from blood. The CDR3 region is CASSLGQRNQPQHF. The CDR3, as DNA: TGTGCCAGCAGCCTGGGACAGCGCAATCAGCCCCAGCATTTT.